Below, one T cell receptor (beta chain) is given with its context. Assay used: immunoSEQ multiplex PCR; TCRdb lists only in-frame clones, some missing. The sample has 200,000 or so clones, 85% to 95% seen once. This specimen comes from a study of T cell responses to AZD1222 COVID-19 vaccine. This CDR3 spans 13 amino acids. Looked up from germline, CDR1 is SQVTM and CDR2 is ANQGSEA. Between the trimmed V and J ends, which lost 5 bases and 6 bases, there was a span of 15 bases. Sequencing was performed on peripheral blood, taken 28 days after the second AZD1222 dose. This sequence originates from an adult who received the AZD1222 COVID-19 vaccine. V gene TRBV29-1 combines with J gene TRBJ2-3; D gene ambiguous. DNA of the CDR3: TGCAGCGTTTTTGGAGTTTGGGGTGATACGCAGTATTTT. Protein product: CSVFGVWGDTQYF.